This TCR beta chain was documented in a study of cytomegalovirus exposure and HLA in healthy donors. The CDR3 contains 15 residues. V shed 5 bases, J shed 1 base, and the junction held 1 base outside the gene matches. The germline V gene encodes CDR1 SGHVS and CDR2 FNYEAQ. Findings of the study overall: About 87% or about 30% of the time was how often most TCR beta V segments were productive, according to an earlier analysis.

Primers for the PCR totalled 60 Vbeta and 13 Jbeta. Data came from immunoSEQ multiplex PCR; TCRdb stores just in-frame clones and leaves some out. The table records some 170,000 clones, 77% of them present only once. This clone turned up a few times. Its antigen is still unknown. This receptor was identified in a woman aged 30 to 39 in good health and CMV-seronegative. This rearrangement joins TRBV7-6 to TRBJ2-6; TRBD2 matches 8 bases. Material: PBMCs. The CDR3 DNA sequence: TGTGCCAGCAGCCGGGGGGGGTCTGGGGCCAACGTCCTGACTTTC. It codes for CASSRGGSGANVLTF.